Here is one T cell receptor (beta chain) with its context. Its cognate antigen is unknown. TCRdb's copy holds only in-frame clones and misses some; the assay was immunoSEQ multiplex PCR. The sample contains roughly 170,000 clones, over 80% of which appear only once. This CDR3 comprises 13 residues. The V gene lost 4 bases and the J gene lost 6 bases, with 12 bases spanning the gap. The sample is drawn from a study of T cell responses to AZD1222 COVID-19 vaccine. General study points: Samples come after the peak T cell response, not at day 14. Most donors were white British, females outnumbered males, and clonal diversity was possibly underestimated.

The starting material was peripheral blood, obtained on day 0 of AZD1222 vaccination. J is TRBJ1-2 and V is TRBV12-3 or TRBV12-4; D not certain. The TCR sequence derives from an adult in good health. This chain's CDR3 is CASSSDPLDGYTF. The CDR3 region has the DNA TGTGCCAGCAGTTCGGACCCTCTGGATGGCTACACCTTC.